A single sample is the source of the 17 T cell receptor beta chains below, sequenced in a study of tumor T cells in aggressive B-cell lymphoma. Some clones are missing from TCRdb's copy, which holds only in-frame ones; the method was immunoSEQ multiplex PCR. Of 9,500 to 10,000 clones listed, approximately 85% are singletons. The material sequenced was tumor tissue. These receptors came from an adult with diffuse large B cell lymphoma.

The count of this clone is one. The DNA for the CDR3 is TGCAGTGCTGGACAGGGGGCTGAAGCTTTCTTT. Translated: CSAGQGAEAFF. This chain uses TRBV20-1 with TRBJ1-1, with TRBD1 matching 10 bases. The CDR3 has 11 amino acids. V was clipped by 5 bases and J by 6 bases; unmatched bases: 0. Germline assignment: CDR1 DFQATT and CDR2 SNEGSKA (reference sequence).

The chain links TRBV18 to TRBJ2-5; D not certain. V lost 0 bases, J lost 4 bases, and 6 bases lay in between. Germline CDR1 KGHSH, CDR2 LQKENI. The CDR3 totals 13 residues. CDR3 DNA: TGTGCCAGCTCACCACCGGGCTCAGAGACCCAGTACTTC. Translated: CASSPPGSETQYF. Drawing the rest from reference TRBV18 and TRBJ2-5, the complete variable domain is NAGVMQNPRHLVRRRGQEARLRCSPMKGHSHVYWYRQLPEEGLKFMVYLQKENIIDESGMPKERFSAEFPKEGPSILRIQQVVRGDSAAYFCASSPPGSETQYFGPGTRLLVL.

V and J are TRBV6-6 and TRBJ1-1, with 8 bases matching TRBD1. The CDR3 consists of 14 residues. CDR1 is MNHNY and CDR2 is SVGAGI in the germline V gene (reference sequence). The trim removed 0 bases at V and 6 bases at J, leaving 3 bases unmatched. CDR3 amino acids: CASSYSDREAEAFF. CDR3 DNA sequence: TGTGCCAGCAGTTACTCGGACAGGGAGGCTGAAGCTTTCTTT.

The chain carries TRBV7-9 and TRBJ2-5, with D tentatively TRBD2 (6 bases). Germline CDR1 reads SEHNR; CDR2 reads FQNEAQ (reference sequence). The V end was cut by 4 bases, the J end by 1 base, with 7 bases between. The CDR3 consists of 13 residues. As DNA, the CDR3 is TGTGCCAGCAGCTCGGGGGTCCAAGAGACCCAGTACTTC. Translated, it gives CASSSGVQETQYF. The complete variable domain, with remaining parts taken from reference TRBV7-9 and TRBJ2-5, reads DTGVSQNPRHKITKRGQNVTFRCDPISEHNRLYWYRQTLGQGPEFLTYFQNEAQLEKSRLLSDRFSAERPKGSFSTLEIQRTEQGDSAMYLCASSSGVQETQYFGPGTRLLVL.

The chain has TRBV19 and TRBJ2-1; D is unresolved. Germline assignment: CDR1 LNHDA and CDR2 SQIVND (reference sequence). Trimming took 10 bases from V and 0 from J, leaving 13 bases between them. The CDR3 loop spans 14 amino acids. CDR3 amino acids: CATHRTGSYNEQFF. CDR3 sequence (DNA): TGTGCCACTCATAGAACTGGCTCCTACAATGAGCAGTTCTTC.

The CDR3 is CASSPWDLSMSEQFF. CDR3 in DNA: TGCGCCAGCAGCCCTTGGGACTTATCAATGAGCGAGCAGTTCTTC. The gene calls are TRBV4-1 and TRBJ2-1; D may be TRBD2 (6 bases). The CDR3 covers 15 residues. The germline gives CDR1 MGHRA, CDR2 YSYEKL. V dropped 4 bases and J dropped 10 bases, with 20 bases sitting between them.

The genes are TRBV2 and TRBJ2-6; D unclear. The CDR3 spans 14 residues. V lost 5 bases and J lost 3, with 8 bases in between. The germline V gene encodes CDR1 SNHLY and CDR2 FYNNEI. The CDR3 coding sequence is TGTGCCAGCAGTACAGTTGGTGGGGCCAACGTCCTGACTTTC. Protein sequence: CASSTVGGANVLTF.

The chain has TRBV6-4 and TRBJ2-7; 10 nucleotides agree with TRBD1. The CDR3 contains 19 residues. CDR1 is MRHNA, CDR2 SNTAGT, per germline. Trimming at V came to 7 bases and at J to 0 bases, leaving 18 bases not matched to a gene. The CDR3 sequence: CASKGRMAPGQGSSYEQYF. The DNA of the CDR3 is TGTGCCAGCAAGGGGCGCATGGCTCCGGGACAGGGGAGCTCCTACGAGCAGTACTTC.

V is TRBV27 and J is TRBJ2-5; TRBD1 agrees at 8 bases. The DNA end lines up better with TRBJ2-7; the J call may be wrong. The CDR3 is 13 residues long. Germline V gene data show CDR1 as MNHEY and CDR2 as SMNVEV (reference sequence). The CDR3 nucleotides read TGTGCCAGCACTGGACAGGGAATAAGCGAGCAGTACTTC. As protein: CASTGQGISEQYF.

The chain combines TRBV19 with TRBJ2-4, with no clear D. V was shortened by 10 bases and J by 9 bases, with 13 bases between the two germline ends. Germline lookup yields CDR1 LNHDA and CDR2 SQIVND (reference sequence). The CDR3 runs 11 residues. CDR3: CATSYAGIQYF. The CDR3 nucleotides read TGTGCCACCTCCTACGCTGGCATTCAGTACTTC.

V gene TRBV7-8 combines with J gene TRBJ2-3; possibly TRBD2 for D (6 bases). CDR1 is SGHVS and CDR2 is FQNEAQ in the germline V gene. V was cut by 1 base and J by 2 bases, with 25 bases left in between. This CDR3 contains 20 residues. CDR3 in amino acids: CASSLGGWFREPKLTDTQYF. The CDR3 nucleotides are TGTGCCAGCAGCTTAGGTGGCTGGTTCCGGGAGCCGAAACTCACAGATACGCAGTATTTT. Filled out from reference TRBV7-8 and TRBJ2-3, the complete variable domain reads GAGVSQSPRYKVAKRGQDVALRCDPISGHVSLFWYQQALGQGPEFLTYFQNEAQLDKSGLPSDRFFAERPEGSVSTLKIQRTQQEDSAVYLCASSLGGWFREPKLTDTQYFGPGTRLTVL.

This clone was observed once. This chain uses TRBV28 with TRBJ2-7, with 12 bases that match TRBD2. This CDR3 is built from 15 residues. Germline CDR1 reads MDHEN; CDR2 reads SYDVKM. V trimming: 6 bases; J trimming: 3 bases; junction bases outside the gene matches: 6. The CDR3 region has the DNA TGTGCCAGCAGGTTGCGACTAGCGGGGGACTACGAGCAGTACTTC. It codes for CASRLRLAGDYEQYF.

The chain employs TRBV9 and TRBJ2-1; a weak D match, TRBD2 (6 bases). CDR3 length: 15 amino acids. Trimming shortened V by 3 bases and J by 0 bases, and 10 bases separated the two germline ends. Germline V CDR1 and CDR2: SGDLS, YYNGEE. The CDR3 coding sequence is TGTGCCAGCAGCGGCCGGGAGAGCTCCTACAATGAGCAGTTCTTC. Its translation: CASSGRESSYNEQFF.

The chain recombines TRBV5-1 with TRBJ2-7; TRBD1 is a possible D gene (6 bases). The length of the CDR3 is 15 residues. Germline V gene lookup returns CDR1 SGHRS and CDR2 YFSETQ. With 4 bases removed from V and 2 bases from J, the gap between germline ends came to 16 bases. CDR3 coding DNA: TGCGCCAGCAGCAGAGAGGTGGGGGCGGCCTACGAGCAGTACTTC. Its protein is CASSREVGAAYEQYF.

The rearrangement links TRBV6-5 to TRBJ2-5, with 10 bases fitting TRBD1. CDR3 size: 16 residues. Germline-derived CDR1 and CDR2 are MNHEY and SVGAGI. After removal of 3 bases from V and 5 bases from J, the junction contained 9 bases not matched to a gene. The CDR3 spells CASSYGPGTGEETQYF. The CDR3 nucleotides read TGTGCCAGCAGTTATGGCCCCGGGACAGGGGAGGAGACCCAGTACTTC.

The chain recombines TRBV10-3 with TRBJ1-2; the match to TRBD1 covers 7 bases. Germline lookup yields CDR1 ENHRY and CDR2 SYGVKD. J lost 4 bases, V lost 2 bases, and 7 bases had no gene match. This CDR3 has 15 residues. The CDR3 protein is CAISEVGRGIYGYTF. CDR3 nucleotides: TGTGCCATCAGTGAGGTGGGCAGGGGGATCTATGGCTACACCTTC.

The gene calls are TRBV30 and TRBJ2-1; 8 nucleotides match TRBD2. Germline trimming cut 4 bases from V and 9 bases from J; bases unmatched to any gene: 5. Germline V lookup: CDR1 GTSNPN, CDR2 SVGIG (reference sequence). This CDR3 is built from 12 residues. The DNA of the CDR3 is TGTGCCTGGACCCGGACTAGCCGTGAGCAGTTCTTC. It translates to CAWTRTSREQFF.